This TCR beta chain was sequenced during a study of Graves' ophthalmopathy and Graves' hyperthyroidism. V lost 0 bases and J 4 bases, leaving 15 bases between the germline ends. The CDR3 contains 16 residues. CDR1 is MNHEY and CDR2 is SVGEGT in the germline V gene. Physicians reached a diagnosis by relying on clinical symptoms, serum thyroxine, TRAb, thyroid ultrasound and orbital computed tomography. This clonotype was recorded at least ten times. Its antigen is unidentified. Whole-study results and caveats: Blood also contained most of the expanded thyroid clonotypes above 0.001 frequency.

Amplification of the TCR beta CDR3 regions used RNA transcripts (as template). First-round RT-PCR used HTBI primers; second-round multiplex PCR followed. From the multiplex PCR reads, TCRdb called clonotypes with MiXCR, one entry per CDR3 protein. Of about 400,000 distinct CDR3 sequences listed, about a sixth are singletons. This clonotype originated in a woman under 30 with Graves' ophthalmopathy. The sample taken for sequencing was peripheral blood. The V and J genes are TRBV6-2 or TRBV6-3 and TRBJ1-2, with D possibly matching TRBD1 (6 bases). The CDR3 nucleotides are TGTGCCAGCAGTTACTCTACCCACGACAGGTTCTATGGCTACACCTTC. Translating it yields CASSYSTHDRFYGYTF.